The present entry profiles one T cell receptor (beta chain) with its context. The target antigen is unknown. The data are from a study of T cells in localized non-small cell lung cancer. Whole-study findings and limits: Longer overall survival was associated with a higher density of T cells in the blood. Out of the top 100 tumor clones, a median roughly 50 were seen in adjacent lung. Sequencing involved a lone tumor region, leaving heterogeneity possible. T cell clonality was highest in uninvolved adjacent lung, above tumor.

This CDR3 spans 14 amino acids. Germline CDR1 SGHRS, CDR2 YFSETQ. Trimming cost V 6 bases and J 0 bases, with 12 bases left between them. The data were produced by immunoSEQ multiplex PCR, yet TCRdb's version contains in-frame clones alone and is incomplete. The sample includes fewer than 75,000 clones, around 84% seen only once; the top ten take 1% to 1.5%. This receptor was taken from a female donor of 60 years or more with stage I lung adenocarcinoma. Source: peripheral blood, taken before any cancer treatment. V gene TRBV5-1 combines with J gene TRBJ1-1; a possible D gene is TRBD1 (5 bases). The CDR3 nucleotides are TGCGCCAGCACCCGGGGGAGTATGAACACTGAAGCTTTCTTT. It specifies CASTRGSMNTEAFF.